This T cell receptor (beta chain) was captured in a study of radiation and T cells in renal cell carcinoma (TCRdb year 2020). Regarding the research as a whole: In total, 50 or so samples, comprising around 25 tumors and some 27 peripheral blood samples, were subjected to TCR beta sequencing. The final blood draw was performed at 4 weeks after radiation, at the same time as nephrectomy. In the approximately 49 samples combined, several million unique CDR3 nucleotide sequences were found, encoding about 2.7 million unique CDR3 amino acid sequences.

Reading the label with the study, this specimen's time point is: blood 4 weeks post-SBRT, at nephrectomy. This specimen's treatment or condition label, interpreted: 15 Gy SBRT to primary tumor, nephrectomy 4 weeks later. Samples were obtained from a clinical trial, in which 15 Gy stereotactic body radiation therapy was delivered to primary renal cell carcinomas and nephrectomy was performed 4 weeks later. Serial peripheral blood from radiation-treated patients was sampled at baseline, 2 weeks and 4 weeks after SBRT to track tumor-enriched clonotypes. All patients had renal cell carcinoma with clear cell pathology. The QIAamp DNA Blood Mini Kit (Qiagen) was used to prepare genomic DNA for TCR sequencing. Samples were included in the analyses only if all quality control checks were passed. From the germline V gene, CDR1 is SGHTA and CDR2 is FQGNSA. From its cysteine to its phenylalanine, the CDR3 spans 14 amino acids. Solely the CDR3 DNA is kept, with 42 bases framed from the first base. The V and J ends are trimmed by 3 bases and 7 bases, leaving 13 bases between them.

TCR beta libraries were generated from genomic DNA with the immunoSEQ kit, following the manufacturer's recommendations. For library preparation, a first multiplex PCR was performed with proprietary primers, followed by a second PCR in which unique barcodes were added, and bead cleanups were performed after each round. Each sample batch included a kit-provided positive control reaction and a negative control reaction. The final libraries were assessed on an Agilent 4200 TapeStation D1000 ScreenTape, pooled by volume, and quantified by qPCR. Sequencing was performed on an Illumina NextSeq500 with a MidOutput 150-cycle cartridge, and 156 Read1 and 15 Index1 cycles were run with kit custom primers. The pooled library was loaded at approximately 1 pM, and about 20% PhiX control was spiked in. Concerning the study's data processing: The vendor-processed data were analyzed in R, and a clonotype was defined as all T cells that share the same CDR3 nucleotide sequence. In the clone abundance analyses, frequencies were normalized to the 10,000 most abundant clones in each sample. Before analysis, public T cell clones were removed, and these numbered fewer than six per sample on average. Tumor-enriched clonotypes and baseline blood-enriched clonotypes were defined as those with an abundance difference of at least 32-fold between compartments. A beta-binomial differential abundance model was used to identify clonotypes that expanded or contracted between blood time points. The Baroni-Urbani and Buser coefficient was used to measure tumor-blood repertoire similarity, and groups were compared with two-tailed Wilcoxon tests in R. TCRdb holds this immuneACCESS table with in-frame rearrangements only. Some clones are missing; in checked studies, unresolved V genes explain under half, and the rest has no known cause. V and J calls and clone size are given by that table; D and trimming were obtained from the DNA. This sample has about 78,000 clones in its table, and about 88% of those were observed once. About 6% of the sample goes to the ten largest clones.

A word on this clone: Its antigen remains unidentified. The record has no base qualities; no much larger clone is one base away.

Study-wide conclusions, independent of this receptor: Because pretreatment tumor biopsies were not available, the baseline intratumoral presence of clonotypes could not be determined. Tracking of blood repertoire dynamics stopped at roughly 4 weeks after treatment, with no follow-up past that point. In blood, the top tumor clonotypes increased between baseline and 2 weeks post-radiation and then shrank by 4 weeks, which suggests that tumor-resident clones expanded only transiently. With a single-armed trial design, the study had no way to address how radiation dose or scheduling affects the TCR repertoire.

Sample: blood, taken from a patient whose treatment included radiotherapy and nephrectomy. Here the chain combines TRBV7-2 and TRBJ1-5, with the D gene not clear enough to name. This TCR was recovered from a woman aged 70 to 79 with renal cell carcinoma. The sequenced DNA: TGTGCCAGCAGCTTGAAAGGTCAGGAGCAGCCCCAGCATTTT. This gives the protein CASSLKGQEQPQHF.